The clone carrying this T cell receptor (beta chain) was recorded at least ten times. This record comes from a study of molecular identifiers for immune sequencing clone quantification. Turning to the study itself: In replicates, RNA from roughly 20,000 or 100,000 naive CD8 cells was split five ways, four sequenced.

TCRdb recomputed calls from the PCR reads with MiXCR, one row per CDR3 protein. In the table there are 97,000 or so distinct CDR3 sequences, about 24% of which are singletons. CDR1 and CDR2 (germline): SEHNR, FQNEAQ (reference sequence). The CDR3 loop spans 15 amino acids. V was shortened by 4 bases and J by 4 bases, with 14 bases between the two germline ends. The sequence derives from a human donor in good health. Some libraries in this study had Jurkat cell RNA spiked in. The sequencing input was naive CD8+ T cells from blood, with Jurkat cell RNA spiked in. Regarding subset: FACS-sorted CD8+CD4-CCR7+CD45RA+ naive T cells. The chain employs TRBV7-9 and TRBJ2-1; the D gene is possibly TRBD2 (5 bases). The CDR3: CASSSRTAPYNEQFF. In DNA form, the CDR3 reads TGTGCCAGCAGCTCAAGGACTGCCCCATACAATGAGCAGTTCTTC. Full variable domain (remainder filled in from reference TRBV7-9 and TRBJ2-1): DTGVSQNPRHKITKRGQNVTFRCDPISEHNRLYWYRQTLGQGPEFLTYFQNEAQLEKSRLLSDRFSAERPKGSFSTLEIQRTEQGDSAMYLCASSSRTAPYNEQFFGPGTRLTVL.